This T cell receptor beta chain was captured by sequencing in a study of patients and donors after allogeneic stem cell transplantation. TCRdb redid the calling of the RT-PCR reads with MiXCR, one entry per CDR3 protein. The top ten hold around 6% of the sample, which has 900,000 to 1,000,000 distinct CDR3 sequences, about 20% seen once. Trimming stripped 4 bases from V and 4 bases from J, with 15 bases between. This CDR3 is built from 15 residues. The rearrangement uses TRBV12-3 or TRBV12-4 and TRBJ2-3; D not resolved. This receptor was identified in a human donor who was either an allogeneic HSCT recipient or a stem cell or donor lymphocyte infusion donor (not recorded which). It is not recorded whose cells these are; they may come from a transplant donor. The sample was blood, either unsorted or a sorted T cell fraction (not recorded which). In DNA, the CDR3 is TGTGCCAGCAGTTCCACCGTCGATTTCCCAGATACGCAGTATTTT. This encodes CASSSTVDFPDTQYF.